This T cell receptor (beta chain) was captured in a study of T cell repertoires in cytomegalovirus infection. Across the whole study: The authors relied on CMV epitopes, both recently identified HLA-C-restricted and well-studied HLA-B-restricted. It can be stated that public TCR beta signatures indicated CMV infection as well as a matching HLA type.

One entry per CDR3 protein results from TCRdb running MiXCR on the reads. Of roughly 160,000 distinct CDR3 sequences in the sample, roughly a fifth were seen once. This clonotype appeared a few times. Its antigen remains unknown. Specimen: CD8+ T cells from cultured PBMCs, collected from culture after CMV antigen stimulation. The TCR originated in a human donor in good health (CMV status not recorded). Some clones in this sample may be carry-over from other donors' samples.

CDR3 sequence: CASSPGTVTYEQYF. The CDR3, as DNA: TGTGCCAGCAGCCCCGGGACAGTCACCTACGAGCAGTACTTC. The chain couples TRBV7-2 to TRBJ2-7, with TRBD1 matching 7 bases. This CDR3 is 14 amino acids long. V gave up 5 bases and J gave up 2 bases; unmatched junction bases: 6. In germline, CDR1 is SGHTA, CDR2 FQGNSA.